The clone carrying this T cell receptor (beta chain) was seen just once. The antigen is undetermined. The data were produced by immunoSEQ multiplex PCR, yet TCRdb's version contains in-frame clones alone and is incomplete. Of roughly 25,000 clones detected, more than 80% appear once; the ten largest clones hold about 0.49%. This sample is drawn from a study of graft-versus-host responses after intestinal transplantation. Looking at the study overall: Each patient got anti-thymocyte globulin induction, then tacrolimus and steroids for roughly 3 years.

The study's findings and limits: Peak levels of circulating GvH clones tracked with early post-transplant HvG declines.

This receptor was taken from a human patient who received an intestinal transplant, so some T cells may come from the graft donor. Sequencing used PBMCs, obtained 18 days after transplant.

The chain's CDR3 is CASSVGGDNEQFF. The CDR3 DNA reads TGTGCCAGCAGCGTAGGCGGGGACAATGAGCAGTTCTTC. This sequence joins TRBV9 and TRBJ2-1; maybe TRBD2 (6 bases). The germline V and J ends were trimmed by 0 bases and 5 bases, with 6 bases remaining between them. CDR3 length equals 13 residues. CDR1 is SGDLS and CDR2 is YYNGEE in the germline V gene.